The clone carrying this T cell receptor (beta chain) has just a few counts. The target antigen is unknown. Other DNA sequences in the same sample also yield this CDR3. This record belongs to a study of shared clonotypes between healthy human individuals. Study at large: Serving as donors were a couple of women and a few men, whose ages spanned 18 to 49. Study-wide findings and caveats: Larger estimated richness was generally recorded for naive subsets relative to memory subsets.

Measured with immunoSEQ multiplex PCR; TCRdb has only the in-frame clones, and not every one. This table holds about 680,000 clones, approximately 75% found once. CDR3 length: 13 residues. Germline V gene lookup returns CDR1 SGHTA and CDR2 FQGNSA. Trimming took off 1 base at V and 3 bases at J, with 7 bases between the two ends. Adult donors, all healthy and HIV-negative, had no recent acute infections or vaccinations. This chain uses TRBV7-2 with TRBJ2-7; D call uncertain. The receptor was isolated from a woman in her 30s in good health. The specimen sequenced was memory CD4+ T cells sorted from blood. Subset indicated: CD45RA-negative fraction. The CDR3 nucleotides read TGTGCCAGCAGCTTAGAACGCAGCTACGAGCAGTACTTC. Translated, it gives CASSLERSYEQYF.